These 28 T cell receptor beta chains were all obtained from the same sample, sequenced in a study of OX40 agonist ivuxolimab in advanced cancers. Sequencing used immunoSEQ multiplex PCR; TCRdb keeps in-frame clones, though not all of them. The profile covers about 89,000 clones, with 88% appearing a single time and 0.25% to 0.3% taken by the ten largest. The source was CD4+ or CD8+ T cells sorted from blood, collected in a trial of the OX40 agonist ivuxolimab. Every receptor here comes from an adult with an advanced solid tumor such as melanoma, head and neck, liver or kidney cancer.

The chain joins TRBV7-8 to TRBJ2-5, with 12 bases identical to TRBD2. CDR1 and CDR2 (germline): SGHVS, FQNEAQ. There are 19 residues in the CDR3. Unmatched junction bases numbered 18, after V lost 5 bases and J lost 5 bases. CDR3 amino acids: CASSKLVRLAGGTRETQYF. The CDR3 nucleotides are TGTGCCAGCAGCAAATTAGTCCGTCTAGCGGGGGGGACGCGGGAGACCCAGTACTTC.

The chain uses TRBV6-5 and TRBJ2-1; 8 positions agree with TRBD2. The germline gives CDR1 MNHEY, CDR2 SVGAGI. Germline trimming cut 0 bases from V and 12 bases from J; bases unmatched to any gene: 4. This CDR3 has 13 amino acids. DNA of the CDR3: TGTGCCAGCAGTTACTCGCGGGGGGCCGTGCAGTTCTTC. It codes for CASSYSRGAVQFF.

V usage is TRBV5-6 and J usage is TRBJ1-5; 9 bases align to TRBD1. CDR1 is SGHDT, CDR2 YYEEEE, per germline. The V gene end was trimmed by 2 bases and the J gene end by 2 bases; junction bases not matched to a gene: 11. The CDR3 covers 18 residues. DNA for the CDR3: TGTGCCAGCAGCTTACAGGGGGCCCACCTCTGGGGCAATCAGCCCCAGCATTTT. Translation: CASSLQGAHLWGNQPQHF.

The chain recombines TRBV29-1 with TRBJ1-5; D unresolved. This CDR3 contains 15 residues. The germline V gene has CDR1 SQVTM and CDR2 ANQGSEA. The V gene lost 4 bases and the J gene lost 0 bases, with 13 bases spanning the gap. CDR3 DNA sequence: TGCAGCGTTGCGCAAACGAGGAATAGCAATCAGCCCCAGCATTTT. It specifies CSVAQTRNSNQPQHF.

The chain links TRBV10-3 to TRBJ1-3; the D is unclear. The germline V and J ends were trimmed by 1 base and 0 bases, with 7 bases remaining between them. The CDR3 loop spans 15 amino acids. Per germline, CDR1 ENHRY and CDR2 SYGVKD. The CDR3 is CAISEWGGSGNTIYF. CDR3 coding DNA: TGTGCCATCAGTGAGTGGGGAGGCTCTGGAAACACCATATATTTT.

The CDR3 loop is CASSLGGSRSTDEQFF. The CDR3 DNA reads as TGTGCCAGCAGCTTAGGGGGAAGCAGGTCAACGGATGAGCAGTTCTTC. V gene TRBV7-9 combines with J gene TRBJ2-1, with no clear D. In germline, CDR1 is SEHNR, CDR2 FQNEAQ (reference sequence). Trimming left V 1 base short and J 8 bases short, with 18 bases between. This CDR3 has 16 residues. Based on the CDR3 plus reference TRBV7-9 and TRBJ2-1, the full variable domain is DTGVSQNPRHKITKRGQNVTFRCDPISEHNRLYWYRQTLGQGPEFLTYFQNEAQLEKSRLLSDRFSAERPKGSFSTLEIQRTEQGDSAMYLCASSLGGSRSTDEQFFGPGTRLTVL.

The V call is TRBV2, the J call TRBJ1-5, with D perhaps TRBD1 (6 bases). The CDR3 contains 14 residues. The germline gives CDR1 SNHLY, CDR2 FYNNEI. Deletions cut 6 bases from V and 5 bases from J, with 14 bases between. CDR3 coding DNA: TGTGCCAGCAGCCACAGGACAGATTATCAGCCCCAGCATTTT. Translated, it gives CASSHRTDYQPQHF.

This clone was seen a handful of times. V and J are TRBV11-2 and TRBJ1-1; D remains unclear. Germline CDR1 is SGHAT and CDR2 is FQNNGV. CDR3 length: 12 residues. Deletions cut 5 bases from V and 4 bases from J, with 8 bases between. The CDR3 DNA reads TGTGCCAGCAGCCCTGGGATCACTGAAGCTTTCTTT. Protein: CASSPGITEAFF.

This chain links TRBV6-1 with TRBJ2-4; possible D gene TRBD1, 6 bases. This CDR3 has 14 residues. Looked up from germline, CDR1 is MNHNS and CDR2 is SASEGT. Trimming pared 7 bases from V and 9 bases from J, leaving 19 bases between. CDR3 amino acids: CASTKIARGSIQYF. In DNA form, the CDR3 reads TGTGCCAGCACCAAAATTGCGAGGGGGTCCATTCAGTACTTC.

The V and J genes are TRBV29-1 and TRBJ2-1; maybe TRBD1 (7 bases). The CDR3 totals 11 residues. V shed 5 bases and J shed 8 bases, with 10 bases lying between them. The germline CDR1 and CDR2 sequences are SQVTM and ANQGSEA. The DNA of the CDR3 is TGCAGCGTTTCCAGGGGGGATGAGCAGTTCTTC. Translating gives CSVSRGDEQFF.

This chain uses TRBV6-5 with TRBJ2-1; 8 nucleotides match TRBD2. Per the germline V gene, CDR1 is MNHEY and CDR2 is SVGAGI. This CDR3 region has 12 residues. After removal of 6 bases from V and 7 bases from J, the junction contained 2 bases not matched to a gene. The CDR3 region is CASRPGGNEQFF. The CDR3 DNA reads as TGTGCCAGCAGGCCGGGGGGGAATGAGCAGTTCTTC.

CDR3 in amino acids: CASSLGVAGSYGYTF. The CDR3 DNA reads TGTGCCAGCAGCTTGGGGGTGGCGGGGTCCTATGGCTACACCTTC. The chain joins TRBV5-4 to TRBJ1-2; D uncertain. Trimming stripped 0 bases from V and 4 bases from J, with 13 bases between. CDR3 length: 15 amino acids. Germline lookup yields CDR1 SGHNT and CDR2 YYREEE (reference sequence).

This clone has a handful of counts. The chain uses TRBV5-1 and TRBJ2-3; D may be TRBD1 or TRBD2 (5 bases each). CDR1 is SGHRS and CDR2 is YFSETQ in the germline V gene. The CDR3 sequence is 15 residues long. The ends were cut back, 4 bases at V and 2 bases at J, with 14 bases in the middle. CDR3 loop: CASSVGTSYTDTQYF. CDR3 DNA: TGCGCCAGCAGCGTTGGGACCTCTTACACAGATACGCAGTATTTT.

This rearrangement joins TRBV19 to TRBJ2-7, with TRBD1 matching over 12 bases. In germline, CDR1 is LNHDA, CDR2 SQIVND (reference sequence). V trimming: 7 bases; J trimming: 6 bases; junction bases outside the gene matches: 10. The CDR3 is 15 amino acids. The CDR3 is CASTPGTGGRSEQYF. The CDR3 DNA reads as TGTGCCAGTACTCCCGGGACAGGGGGCCGTAGCGAGCAGTACTTC.

This sequence joins TRBV30 and TRBJ2-7, with TRBD2 identical over 9 bases. The CDR3 length is 16 residues. In germline, CDR1 is GTSNPN, CDR2 SVGIG (reference sequence). The V segment lost 0 bases and the J segment 0 bases; nucleotides outside the gene matches: 6. The CDR3 coding sequence is TGTGCCTGGAGTGTGCTAGCGGGACGATACTCCTACGAGCAGTACTTC. It translates to CAWSVLAGRYSYEQYF. The whole variable domain, remainder taken from reference TRBV30 and TRBJ2-7, is SQTIHQWPATLVQPVGSPLSLECTVEGTSNPNLYWYRQAAGRGLQLLFYSVGIGQISSEVPQNLSASRPQDRQFILSSKKLLLSDSGFYLCAWSVLAGRYSYEQYFGPGTRLTVT.

The rearrangement links TRBV5-4 to TRBJ1-3, with a tentative D call TRBD1 (6 bases). CDR3 length: 16 amino acids. V was cut by 0 bases and J by 2 bases, with 12 bases left in between. Per the germline V gene, CDR1 is SGHNT and CDR2 is YYREEE (reference sequence). CDR3 nucleotide sequence: TGTGCCAGCAGCTTGGCAGGGGAGTTAGCTGGAAACACCATATATTTT. Translating it yields CASSLAGELAGNTIYF.

V and J are TRBV27 and TRBJ1-2; D unresolved. Germline-derived CDR1 and CDR2 are MNHEY and SMNVEV (reference sequence). The germline V and J ends were trimmed by 2 bases and 8 bases, with 3 bases remaining between them. This CDR3 region has 10 residues. Here the CDR3 DNA reads TGTGCCAGCAGTTTAAACGGCTACACCTTC. Protein product: CASSLNGYTF.

The chain has TRBV9 and TRBJ2-4; D possibly corresponds to TRBD1 (6 bases). CDR1 and CDR2 from the germline V gene are SGDLS and YYNGEE. The CDR3 sequence is 14 residues long. Trimming shortened V by 3 bases and J by 6 bases, and 13 bases separated the two germline ends. DNA of the CDR3: TGTGCCAGCAGCGGCACCGGACAGCCAAACATTCAGTACTTC. Protein sequence: CASSGTGQPNIQYF.

This rearrangement joins TRBV5-6 to TRBJ2-1; 9 positions agree with TRBD1. Germline V gene sequence: CDR1 SGHDT, CDR2 YYEEEE. V lost 5 bases and J lost 5; bases outside the gene matches: 8. This CDR3 contains 15 residues. In nucleotides, the CDR3 is TGTGCCAGCAGTTTGCTTGGGACAGGGAACAATGAGCAGTTCTTC. It specifies CASSLLGTGNNEQFF. Using reference TRBV5-6 and TRBJ2-1 for the parts outside the CDR3, the full variable domain is DAGVTQSPTHLIKTRGQQVTLRCSPKSGHDTVSWYQQALGQGPQFIFQYYEEEERQRGNFPDRFSGHQFPNYSSELNVNALLLGDSALYLCASSLLGTGNNEQFFGPGTRLTVL.

The chain carries TRBV27 and TRBJ1-1; D is possibly TRBD1 (5 bases). V gave up 1 base and J gave up 1 base, with 7 bases separating them. From germline, CDR1 is MNHEY and CDR2 SMNVEV (reference sequence). CDR3 length: 14 amino acids. CDR3 sequence (DNA): TGTGCCAGCAGTTTATTGGACACGAACACTGAAGCTTTCTTT. Protein: CASSLLDTNTEAFF.

The J gene is TRBJ2-1, the V gene TRBV7-3, with 10 bases that match TRBD2. CDR1 SGHTA and CDR2 FQGTGA come from the germline V gene. CDR3 length: 16 residues. After removal of 1 base from V and 3 bases from J, the junction contained 3 bases not matched to a gene. The CDR3 protein is CASSLRPSGGYNEQFF. The CDR3 DNA is TGTGCCAGCAGCTTAAGGCCTAGCGGGGGCTACAATGAGCAGTTCTTC.

The chain carries TRBV10-2 and TRBJ1-1; no definite D call. The V gene lost 8 bases and the J gene lost 0 bases, with 10 bases spanning the gap. In germline, CDR1 is WSHSY, CDR2 SAAADI. CDR3 length: 13 residues. The CDR3 region has the DNA TGCGCCAGCTCTGACTACGTGAACACTGAAGCTTTCTTT. Protein sequence: CASSDYVNTEAFF.

The chain recombines TRBV27 with TRBJ2-7; 8 bases align to TRBD2. Unmatched junction bases numbered 7, after V lost 5 bases and J lost 4 bases. Germline V gives CDR1 MNHEY, CDR2 SMNVEV (reference sequence). The CDR3 loop spans 14 amino acids. CDR3 sequence: CASSKGGGNYEQYF. The CDR3 nucleotides are TGTGCCAGCAGTAAAGGCGGGGGGAATTACGAGCAGTACTTC.

The chain uses TRBV9 and TRBJ2-5; D is perhaps TRBD2 (7 bases). The ends were cut back, 0 bases at V and 2 bases at J, with 17 bases in the middle. CDR1 SGDLS and CDR2 YYNGEE come from the germline V gene. This CDR3 contains 17 residues. The CDR3 is CASSVATRGGLQETQYF. CDR3 bases: TGTGCCAGCAGCGTAGCTACGAGGGGGGGCCTTCAAGAGACCCAGTACTTC.

This rearrangement joins TRBV27 to TRBJ2-1, with a weak D call TRBD1 (6 bases). The V end was cut by 1 base, the J end by 7 bases, with 26 bases between. This CDR3 region has 19 residues. Germline CDR1 MNHEY, CDR2 SMNVEV (reference sequence). The DNA of the CDR3 is TGTGCCAGCAGTTTATTATCCACTCGGGGACACCCCGGTGGGAATGAGCAGTTCTTC. Amino acid sequence: CASSLLSTRGHPGGNEQFF.

This clone was seen a few times. The J gene is TRBJ1-6, the V gene TRBV27; D call uncertain. Germline loops: CDR1 MNHEY, CDR2 SMNVEV (reference sequence). V lost 6 bases and J 5 bases, leaving 11 bases between the germline ends. The CDR3 runs to 14 residues. CDR3 sequence: CASRGGYDNSPLHF. CDR3 DNA sequence: TGTGCCAGCAGGGGAGGCTATGATAATTCACCCCTCCACTTT.

The chain employs TRBV5-4 and TRBJ1-1; D is ambiguous. The CDR3 runs 12 residues. Trimming pared 5 bases from V and 2 bases from J, leaving 7 bases between. CDR1 is SGHNT, CDR2 YYREEE, per germline (reference sequence). CDR3 residues: CASSRPNTEAFF. In DNA form, the CDR3 reads TGTGCCAGCAGTCGACCCAACACTGAAGCTTTCTTT.

This rearrangement joins TRBV25-1 to TRBJ1-6, with D perhaps matching TRBD1 (6 bases). V was shortened by 6 bases and J by 10 bases, with 16 bases between the two germline ends. CDR1 is MGHDK, CDR2 SYGVNS, per germline. This CDR3 is built from 14 residues. For the CDR3, the DNA is TGTGCCAGCAGCTCATCTAACAGGGAATCACCCCTCCACTTT. Translation gives CASSSSNRESPLHF.